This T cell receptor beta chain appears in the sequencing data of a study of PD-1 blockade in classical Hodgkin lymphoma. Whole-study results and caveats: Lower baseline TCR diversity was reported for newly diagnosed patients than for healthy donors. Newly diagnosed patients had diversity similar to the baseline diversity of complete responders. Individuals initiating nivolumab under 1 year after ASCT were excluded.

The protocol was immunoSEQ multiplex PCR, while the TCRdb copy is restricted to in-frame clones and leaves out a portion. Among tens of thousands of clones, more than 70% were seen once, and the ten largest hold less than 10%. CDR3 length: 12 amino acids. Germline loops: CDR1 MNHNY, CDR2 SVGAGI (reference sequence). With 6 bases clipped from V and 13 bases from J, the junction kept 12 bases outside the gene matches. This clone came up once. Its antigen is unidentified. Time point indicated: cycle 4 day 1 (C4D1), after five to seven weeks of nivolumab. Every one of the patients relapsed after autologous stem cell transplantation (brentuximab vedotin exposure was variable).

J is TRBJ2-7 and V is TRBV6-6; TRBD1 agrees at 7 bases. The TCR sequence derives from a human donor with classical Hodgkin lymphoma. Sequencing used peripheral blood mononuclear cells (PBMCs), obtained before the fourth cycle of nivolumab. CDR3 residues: CASRNPGQPQYF. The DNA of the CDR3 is TGTGCCAGCAGGAACCCGGGACAGCCACAATACTTC.